The 27 T cell receptor beta chains in this list originate from one sample, sequenced in a study of T cell clonality in common variable immunodeficiency. Profiled with immunoSEQ multiplex PCR; TCRdb holds only in-frame clones, not every one. The repertoire consists of 55,000 or so clones, none detected only once. Input material: peripheral blood mononuclear cells. These receptors were obtained from a person between 18 and 70 years old in good health.

This clone was found many times. The read ends 3 residues shy of where the CDR3 ends; the end is completed using the germline J gene. The chain uses TRBV18 and TRBJ2-7; D perhaps matches TRBD2 (6 bases). Trimming shortened V by 3 bases and J by 4 bases, and 16 bases separated the two germline ends. The germline V gene encodes CDR1 KGHSH and CDR2 LQKENI. The length of the CDR3 is 15 residues. CDR3 DNA, as far as it was read: TGTGCCAGCTCACCTACGGCCGGGGACTCATACGAG. Protein: CASSPTAGDSYE. The full CDR3 is CASSPTAGDSYEQYF.

This clone has just a few counts. Read sequence stops 3 residues before the CDR3 end, and the germline J gene provides the missing end. The rearrangement links TRBV2 to TRBJ1-6; D gene unclear. The V gene lost 3 bases and the J gene lost 8 bases, with 5 bases spanning the gap. Looked up from germline, CDR1 is SNHLY and CDR2 is FYNNEI. The CDR3 spans 12 residues. The CDR3 bases that were read are TGTGCCAGCAGTGAGCGGTATTCACCC. Translated: CASSERYSP. The whole CDR3 is CASSERYSPLHF.

This clone was detected a few times. An end of the junction differs from the germline gene, which may be a read error. The read comes to an end 3 residues before the CDR3 does, leaving the germline J gene to fill in the end. This chain uses TRBV7-3 with TRBJ1-3; D remains unclear. CDR1 is SGHTA, CDR2 FQGTGA, per germline. The CDR3 runs 16 residues. The sequenced part of the CDR3 DNA is TGTGCCAGCAGCCCCGATGTTGGGAGGACTGGAAACACA. The encoded protein is CASSPDVGRTGNT. The entire CDR3 protein reads CASSPDVGRTGNTIYF.

The DNA read from the CDR3 is TGTGCCAGCAGAAAAGGGGGTGATCTACATCAGCCG. Protein: CASRKGGDLHQP. The full CDR3 sequence reads CASRKGGDLHQPQYF. The chain is built from TRBV7-9 and TRBJ2-3; a weak D match, TRBD1 (6 bases). The read ends 3 residues early relative to the CDR3; the germline J gene fills the gap. The CDR3 spans 15 residues. Per the germline V gene, CDR1 is SEHNR and CDR2 is FQNEAQ (reference sequence). Complete variable domain (other parts from reference TRBV7-9 and TRBJ2-3): DTGVSQNPRHKITKRGQNVTFRCDPISEHNRLYWYRQTLGQGPEFLTYFQNEAQLEKSRLLSDRFSAERPKGSFSTLEIQRTEQGDSAMYLCASRKGGDLHQPQYFGPGTRLTVL.

This clone has just a few counts. The CDR3 goes on 3 residues after the read ends, and that part is filled in from the germline J gene. The V call is TRBV7-9, the J call TRBJ2-4, with TRBD1 identical over 7 bases. The germline V gene has CDR1 SEHNR and CDR2 FQNEAQ (reference sequence). The CDR3 is 12 residues long. The covered CDR3 bases are TGTGCCAGCAGTTTAACAGGGGTTGGT. The encoded protein is CASSLTGVG. The whole CDR3 protein is CASSLTGVGQYF. Combining the CDR3 with reference TRBV7-9 and TRBJ2-4 gives the whole variable domain DTGVSQNPRHKITKRGQNVTFRCDPISEHNRLYWYRQTLGQGPEFLTYFQNEAQLEKSRLLSDRFSAERPKGSFSTLEIQRTEQGDSAMYLCASSLTGVGQYFGAGTRLSVL.

This clone was seen repeatedly, ten times or more. The read ends 3 residues shy of where the CDR3 ends; the end is completed using the germline J gene. The chain couples TRBV7-3 to TRBJ1-1, with D possibly TRBD1 on 6 matching bases. The CDR3 runs to 14 residues. The V gene's germline CDR1 is SGHTA and CDR2 FQGTGA. Trimming removed 2 bases from V and 1 base from J, with 8 bases in between. The CDR3 bases that were read are TGTGCCAGCAGCTTATTGGGACAGAACACTGAA. Its protein is CASSLLGQNTE. From start to end, the CDR3 is CASSLLGQNTEAFF.

This clone was recorded at least ten times. The CDR3 sequence: CSVSTGDYGYTF. CDR3 bases read: TGCAGCGTTAGTACAGGGGACTATGGC. The chain is built from TRBV29-1 and TRBJ1-2; TRBD1 matches 7 bases. The read halts 3 residues ahead of the CDR3 end, with the missing end drawn from the germline J gene. The CDR3 length is 12 residues. V dropped 5 bases and J dropped 3; count of bases not matched to a gene: 3. Germline loops: CDR1 SQVTM, CDR2 ANQGSEA.

This clone showed up many times. The read ends 3 residues before the CDR3 terminus; that terminus is restored from the germline J gene. The chain is built from TRBV30 and TRBJ1-2; 12 nucleotides agree with TRBD1. J gave up 5 bases and V 5 bases, and 15 bases lay outside the gene matches. The CDR3 is made up of 17 amino acids. CDR1 and CDR2 from the germline V gene are GTSNPN and SVGIG (reference sequence). CDR3 DNA (partial): TGTGCCTGGTCCGCCGGGACAGGGGGCGCGCGGTTTTATGGC. Amino acid sequence: CAWSAGTGGARFYG. The entire CDR3 protein reads CAWSAGTGGARFYGYTF.

Details on this clone: The sequenced fragment ends 3 residues before the CDR3 boundary, so the rest is inferred from the germline J gene. This chain links TRBV19 with TRBJ1-2; D might be TRBD1 (6 bases). Germline V gene data show CDR1 as LNHDA and CDR2 as SQIVND (reference sequence). The CDR3 contains 13 residues. Incomplete CDR3 DNA: TGTGCCAGTAGTCCAGGGGTTGGCTACGAC. It codes for CASSPGVGYD. The CDR3 in full is CASSPGVGYDYTF.

A few counts support this clone. The read halts 3 residues ahead of the CDR3 end, with the missing end drawn from the germline J gene. V is TRBV7-2 and J is TRBJ1-2, with 9 bases lining up with TRBD1. CDR1 is SGHTA and CDR2 is FQGNSA in the germline V gene. The CDR3 sequence is 15 residues long. CDR3 bases read: TGTGCCAGCAGCTTAGCGGGACAGGGAACAGATACC. Translating gives CASSLAGQGTDT. The full-length CDR3 reads as CASSLAGQGTDTYTF.

Many counts were recorded for this clone. The read ends 3 residues early relative to the CDR3; the germline J gene fills the gap. The chain recombines TRBV20-1 with TRBJ2-3; 7 positions match TRBD2. The CDR3 consists of 13 residues. Germline loops: CDR1 DFQATT, CDR2 SNEGSKA (reference sequence). V was pared by 2 bases and J by 2 bases, with 1 base of the junction left unmatched. The CDR3 sequence: CSARRGVTDTQYF. Incomplete CDR3 DNA: TGCAGTGCTAGACGGGGGGTCACAGATACG.

This clone came up many times. The CDR3 is cut off 3 residues early in the read; its end comes from the germline J gene. This chain joins TRBV18 and TRBJ2-1, with TRBD2 matching over 10 bases. Per the germline V gene, CDR1 is KGHSH and CDR2 is LQKENI. V trimming: 3 bases; J trimming: 2 bases; junction bases outside the gene matches: 7. The CDR3 spans 17 residues. The CDR3 here is CASSPGASGRPYNEQFF. The CDR3 DNA, read in part, is TGTGCCAGCTCACCCGGGGCTAGCGGGAGACCCTACAATGAG.

Ten or more counts support this clone. The read ends 3 residues shy of where the CDR3 ends; the end is completed using the germline J gene. The rearrangement links TRBV7-2 to TRBJ1-1; 9 bases match TRBD1. Germline values: CDR1 SGHTA, CDR2 FQGNSA. There are 15 residues in the CDR3. V shed 5 bases, J shed 4 bases, and the junction held 8 bases outside the gene matches. The CDR3 here is CASSPEQGAGTEAFF. CDR3 bases read: TGTGCCAGCAGCCCCGAACAGGGGGCGGGCACTGAA. Full variable domain (remainder filled in from reference TRBV7-2 and TRBJ1-1): GAGVSQSPSNKVTEKGKDVELRCDPISGHTALYWYRQSLGQGLEFLIYFQGNSAPDKSGLPSDRFSAERTGGSVSTLTIQRTQQEDSAVYLCASSPEQGAGTEAFFGQGTRLTVV.

As concerns this clone: From the germline J gene comes the end of the CDR3, since the read stops 3 residues before it. The genes are TRBV19 and TRBJ1-5; the match to TRBD1 covers 8 bases. CDR1 LNHDA and CDR2 SQIVND come from the germline V gene (reference sequence). The CDR3 sequence is 14 residues long. Losses at the gene ends were 6 bases for V and 7 bases for J; bases not matched to a gene: 8. The CDR3 spells CASSSTGVWQPQHF. CDR3 bases read: TGTGCCAGTAGCTCGACAGGGGTCTGGCAGCCC.

Many counts were recorded for this clone. The read is 3 residues too short to cover the CDR3 end, so that end is filled in from the germline J gene. This chain links TRBV4-1 with TRBJ1-5, with D possibly matching TRBD1 (5 bases). V dropped 2 bases and J dropped 0 bases, with 8 bases sitting between them. The V gene's germline CDR1 is MGHRA and CDR2 YSYEKL. The CDR3 runs to 15 residues. The sequenced CDR3 bases are TGCGCCAGCAGCCAATCGGGGGTTAGCAATCAGCCC. Its translation: CASSQSGVSNQP. Given in full, the CDR3 is CASSQSGVSNQPQHF.

There are many counts of this clone. The read halts 3 residues ahead of the CDR3 end, with the missing end drawn from the germline J gene. The V call is TRBV5-4, the J call TRBJ2-2; 9 nucleotides agree with TRBD1. The V and J ends lost 4 bases and 6 bases, in that order; junction bases with no gene match: 7. This CDR3 is 15 amino acids long. CDR1 and CDR2 from the germline V gene are SGHNT and YYREEE (reference sequence). The part of the CDR3 DNA that was read is TGTGCCAGCAGCCGTACAGGGGGCGCGTCCGGGGAG. This codes for CASSRTGGASGE. The entire CDR3 reads CASSRTGGASGELFF.

This clone was counted many times. The CDR3 end is not reached by the read, which stops 3 residues before it; the germline J gene fills it in. This chain connects TRBV12-3 or TRBV12-4 to TRBJ2-2, with TRBD2 identical over 9 bases. Germline trimming cut 3 bases from V and 0 bases from J; bases unmatched to any gene: 11. The CDR3 has 19 amino acids. The sequenced CDR3 bases are TGTGCCAGCAGTTTCGCGTGGCGGGGGGGGGTACCGAACACCGGGGAG. Translation gives CASSFAWRGGVPNTGE. In full, the CDR3 is CASSFAWRGGVPNTGELFF.

The part of the CDR3 DNA that was read is TGCGCCAGCAGTGACAGGTACAATGAG. It encodes CASSDRYNE. The full CDR3 protein is CASSDRYNEQFF. The chain uses TRBV10-2 and TRBJ2-1; D remains unclear. Read sequence stops 3 residues before the CDR3 end, and the germline J gene provides the missing end. Germline V lookup: CDR1 WSHSY, CDR2 SAAADI. Trimming cost V 3 bases and J 4 bases, with 4 bases left between them. CDR3 length equals 12 residues.

This clone has a count of ten or more. The read terminates 3 residues ahead of where the CDR3 ends, so the germline J gene completes it. This rearrangement joins TRBV7-2 to TRBJ2-6, with 10 positions matching TRBD1. This CDR3 comprises 15 residues. Germline V CDR1 and CDR2: SGHTA, FQGNSA. V lost 5 bases to trimming and J lost 4 bases; unmatched junction nucleotides: 2. The sequenced CDR3 bases are TGTGCCAGCAGCCGACAGGGGGCCGGGGCCAACGTC. Translated, it gives CASSRQGAGANV. The entire CDR3 reads CASSRQGAGANVLTF.

This clone was detected ten times or more. The sequenced fragment ends 3 residues before the CDR3 boundary, so the rest is inferred from the germline J gene. This chain connects TRBV2 to TRBJ1-4, with D maybe TRBD1 (5 bases). Germline loops: CDR1 SNHLY, CDR2 FYNNEI. Deletions cut 6 bases from V and 8 bases from J, with 16 bases between. The CDR3 length is 14 residues. Incomplete CDR3 DNA: TGTGCCAGCAGGGGCATTAGGGGAGGGGAAAAA. This codes for CASRGIRGGEK. The CDR3, in full, reads CASRGIRGGEKLFF.

Concerning this clone: Sequencing ends 3 residues short of the CDR3 end; the germline J gene provides the rest. The J gene is TRBJ2-2, the V gene TRBV11-2; 7 bases are shared with TRBD1. V lost 2 bases, J lost 3 bases, and 3 bases stayed unmatched. There are 15 residues in the CDR3. Germline CDR1 is SGHAT and CDR2 is FQNNGV. CDR3 bases read: TGTGCCAGCAGCTTAACAGGGGTTTACACCGGGGAG. Its translation is CASSLTGVYTGE. The CDR3 as a whole reads CASSLTGVYTGELFF.

This clone showed up many times. The CDR3 region is CASSIGLADYNEQFF. The part of the CDR3 DNA that was read is TGTGCCAGTAGTATAGGACTAGCGGATTACAATGAG. The V call is TRBV19, the J call TRBJ2-1, with TRBD2 matching 9 bases. The read falls 3 residues short of the CDR3 end, and the missing part is taken from the germline J gene. V gave up 1 base and J gave up 4 bases; unmatched junction bases: 2. CDR1 LNHDA and CDR2 SQIVND come from the germline V gene (reference sequence). The CDR3 is made up of 15 amino acids. Full variable domain (rest looked up from reference TRBV19 and TRBJ2-1): DGGITQSPKYLFRKEGQNVTLSCEQNLNHDAMYWYRQDPGQGLRLIYYSQIVNDFQKGDIAEGYSVSREKKESFPLTVTSAQKNPTAFYLCASSIGLADYNEQFFGPGTRLTVL.

About this clone: Read sequence stops 3 residues before the CDR3 end, and the germline J gene provides the missing end. The sample holds other DNA sequences that translate to the same CDR3. This chain joins TRBV30 and TRBJ1-3; unclear D gene. The germline V gene encodes CDR1 GTSNPN and CDR2 SVGIG (reference sequence). This CDR3 is built from 11 residues. CDR3 protein: CAWTRTSGIYF. CDR3 bases read: TGTGCCTGGACAAGGACTAGCGGT.

In its sample, this clone was seen many times. The sequenced fragment ends 3 residues before the CDR3 boundary, so the rest is inferred from the germline J gene. The chain uses TRBV20-1 and TRBJ2-7; TRBD1 matches 7 bases. There are 13 residues in the CDR3. Germline CDR1 reads DFQATT; CDR2 reads SNEGSKA (reference sequence). J lost 2 bases, V lost 4 bases, and 5 bases had no gene match. The covered CDR3 bases are TGCAGTGCTACGGGGACAGAGCCCTACGAG. Residues: CSATGTEPYE. The full CDR3 protein is CSATGTEPYEQYF.

The table lists this clone with many counts. The sequenced fragment ends 3 residues before the CDR3 boundary, so the rest is inferred from the germline J gene. V is TRBV7-9 and J is TRBJ1-2; maybe TRBD1 (5 bases). The V gene lost 5 bases and the J gene lost 5 bases, with 12 bases spanning the gap. Germline lookup yields CDR1 SEHNR and CDR2 FQNEAQ (reference sequence). The CDR3 has 13 residues. The covered CDR3 bases are TGTGCCAGCAGCCCTGGGGCGGGGTATGGC. This gives the protein CASSPGAGYG. The CDR3, in full, reads CASSPGAGYGYTF.

In this sample, this clone turned up many times. The read terminates 3 residues before the CDR3 end, so the remaining end is supplied by the germline J gene. The chain links TRBV20-1 to TRBJ1-2; D is uncertain. The CDR3 loop spans 14 amino acids. Germline assignment: CDR1 DFQATT and CDR2 SNEGSKA (reference sequence). This chain's CDR3 is CSGLGWRETETYTF. The covered CDR3 bases are TGCAGTGGTTTGGGTTGGCGGGAAACAGAGACC.

About this clone itself: The missing CDR3 end, 3 residues past where the read stops, is filled in from the germline J gene. The gene calls are TRBV7-7 and TRBJ1-1; possibly TRBD1 for D (5 bases). The germline V gene encodes CDR1 SSHAT and CDR2 FNYEAQ (reference sequence). The CDR3 totals 13 residues. The sequenced CDR3 bases are TGTGCCAGCAGCCAGGGACCCGGGGGGGAA. Amino acids: CASSQGPGGE. The full CDR3 protein is CASSQGPGGEAFF.